The rows below give T cell receptor beta chains drawn from one sample of a study of blood T cell repertoires in COVID-19. Clones were sequenced by immunoSEQ multiplex PCR, and TCRdb holds only the in-frame ones, with some missing. The sample comprises about 370,000 clones, 75% to 90% of which are singletons, and about 1% rests with the top ten. Sequencing input: PBMCs or T cells enriched from blood (not recorded which). These receptors were collected from a man aged 18 to 35 who had recovered from COVID-19. Both conserved end residues are part of each CDR3. D genes are given only for firm matches. Expanded clones get a size class; other rows say once, few or many, or leave the size out.

- | TRBJ2-2 | TRBV10-1 | - | CASSPWPEGTGELFF | TGCGCCAGCAGTCCCTGGCCCGAGGGCACCGGGGAGCTGTTTTTT
- | TRBJ1-2 | TRBV5-1 | - | CASSPGHLNYGYTF | TGCGCCAGCAGCCCGGGACACCTAAACTATGGCTACACCTTC
- | TRBJ1-5 | TRBV4-2 | - | CASSQGRVDQPQHF | TGTGCCAGCAGCCAAGGCAGGGTAGACCAGCCCCAGCATTTT
- | TRBJ2-3 | TRBV28 | - | CASNFQALKTDTQYF | TGTGCCAGCAATTTCCAGGCCTTAAAGACAGATACGCAGTATTTT
- | TRBJ1-5 | TRBV3-1/TRBV3-2 | - | CASSQDLGVGNQPQHF | TGTGCCAGCAGCCAAGATTTAGGGGTGGGCAATCAGCCCCAGCATTTT
- | TRBJ1-1 | TRBV18 | - | CASSPRTPANTEAFF | TGTGCCAGCTCACCGCGGACACCTGCGAACACTGAAGCTTTCTTT
- | TRBJ2-5 | TRBV29-1 | - | CSVAGDSQETQYF | TGCAGCGTTGCTGGGGACTCGCAAGAGACCCAGTACTTC
- | TRBJ1-3 | TRBV25-1 | - | CASSDYGSGNTIYF | TGTGCCAGCAGTGATTACGGCTCTGGAAACACCATATATTTT
- | TRBJ2-7 | TRBV15 | - | CATSRELQGSYEQYF | TGTGCCACCAGCAGAGAGCTTCAGGGATCCTACGAGCAGTACTTC
once | TRBJ2-7 | TRBV21-1 | - | CATLKTLAGVHRYEQYF | TGTGCCACCCTAAAAACTCTAGCGGGAGTCCACAGGTACGAGCAGTACTTC
- | TRBJ1-3 | TRBV18 | TRBD1 | CASLPGTGGFGSSGNTIYF | TGTGCCAGCTTACCCGGGACAGGGGGCTTCGGGTCCTCTGGAAACACCATATATTTT
- | TRBJ2-7 | TRBV10-3 | TRBD1 | CAISGDRGNEQYF | TGTGCCATCAGTGGGGACAGGGGGAACGAGCAGTACTTC
- | TRBJ1-1 | TRBV19 | - | CASSIFLGLTEAFF | TGTGCCAGTAGTATTTTTTTGGGCCTAACTGAAGCTTTCTTT
few | TRBJ1-2 | TRBV3-1/TRBV3-2 | TRBD1 | CASSHRTGRGGYTF | TGTGCCAGCAGCCATAGGACAGGCCGGGGGGGCTACACCTTC
- | TRBJ1-1 | TRBV5-1 | - | CASSPRGAEAFF | TGCGCCAGCAGCCCAAGGGGTGCTGAAGCTTTCTTT
- | TRBJ2-7 | TRBV29-1 | - | CSVGQGMSGEQYF | TGCAGCGTTGGTCAGGGGATGAGTGGCGAGCAGTACTTC
- | TRBJ1-5 | TRBV21-1 | - | CASSKERTGEGQPQHF | TGTGCCAGCAGCAAAGAGAGGACAGGGGAAGGTCAGCCCCAGCATTTT
- | TRBJ2-2 | TRBV5-4 | - | CASSLEAGGDGFGELFF | TGTGCCAGCAGCTTGGAGGCCGGGGGAGATGGGTTCGGGGAGCTGTTTTTT
- | TRBJ1-5 | TRBV15 | - | CATSRDPGDSNQPQHF | TGTGCCACCAGCAGAGATCCGGGAGATAGCAATCAGCCCCAGCATTTT
- | TRBJ1-5 | TRBV29-1 | TRBD1 | CSVGNRGGQPQHF | TGCAGCGTGGGGAACAGGGGTGGCCAGCCCCAGCATTTT
- | TRBJ2-1 | TRBV10-3 | TRBD2 | CAIKLAGSANEQFF | TGTGCCATCAAACTAGCGGGGTCAGCCAATGAGCAGTTCTTC
- | TRBJ2-1 | TRBV28 | TRBD2 | CASSLDSGLAGVNEQFF | TGTGCCAGCAGTTTAGACAGTGGACTAGCGGGAGTTAATGAGCAGTTCTTC
- | TRBJ1-3 | TRBV5-1 | - | CASSQTAGDIGNTIYF | TGCGCCAGCAGTCAGACAGCGGGGGACATTGGAAACACCATATATTTT
few | TRBJ1-2 | TRBV18 | - | CASSPGHVDYGYTF | TGTGCCAGCTCACCGGGACATGTCGACTATGGCTACACCTTC
- | TRBJ2-7 | TRBV6-4 | - | CASSEPSATYEQYF | TGTGCCAGCAGTGAGCCTAGCGCCACCTACGAGCAGTACTTC
- | TRBJ1-4 | TRBV27 | - | CASRRGIATNEKLFF | TGTGCCAGTCGACGGGGAATCGCAACTAATGAAAAACTGTTTTTT
- | TRBJ1-1 | TRBV6-5 | - | CASSLGSAGKGVAFF | TGTGCCAGCAGTTTGGGGTCGGCAGGCAAGGGGGTAGCTTTCTTT
- | TRBJ2-7 | TRBV27 | TRBD1 | CASSFDRVSYEQYF | TGTGCCAGCAGTTTCGACAGGGTTTCCTACGAGCAGTACTTC
- | TRBJ2-7 | TRBV7-9 | - | CASSNRADRSHEQYF | TGTGCCAGCAGCAATAGAGCAGACAGATCGCACGAGCAGTACTTC
- | TRBJ2-1 | TRBV11-2 | TRBD2 | CASTPGGGFNEQFF | TGTGCCAGCACCCCCGGGGGGGGATTCAATGAGCAGTTCTTC
- | TRBJ2-7 | TRBV20-1 | - | CSASTETYEQYF | TGCAGTGCTAGTACCGAGACCTACGAGCAGTACTTC
- | TRBJ2-5 | TRBV28 | - | CASSLGRVETQYF | TGTGCCAGCAGTTTGGGCAGGGTGGAGACCCAGTACTTC
few | TRBJ2-3 | TRBV10-3 | - | CAISDPRQGTDTQYF | TGTGCCATCAGTGACCCGCGGCAGGGAACAGATACGCAGTATTTT
- | TRBJ2-2 | TRBV4-1 | TRBD2 | CASRQSGARFTGELFF | TGCGCCAGCAGACAAAGCGGGGCTCGATTCACCGGGGAGCTGTTTTTT
- | TRBJ2-7 | TRBV5-1 | TRBD1 | CASSIQGATYEQYF | TGCGCCAGCAGCATACAGGGGGCTACCTACGAGCAGTACTTC
- | TRBJ1-1 | TRBV3-1/TRBV3-2 | - | CASSQGSMNTEAFF | TGTGCCAGCAGCCAGGGCTCCATGAACACTGAAGCTTTCTTT
once | TRBJ2-1 | TRBV6-1 | TRBD1 | CASSEALTGTVYNEQFF | TGTGCCAGCAGTGAAGCCCTCACCGGGACAGTTTACAATGAGCAGTTCTTC
- | TRBJ1-6 | TRBV6-5 | - | CASSYRGFGDSPLHF | TGTGCCAGCAGTTACCGAGGGTTTGGGGATTCACCCCTCCACTTT
- | TRBJ1-2 | TRBV23-1 | - | CASSQAKAFGVDYGYTF | TGCGCCAGCAGTCAAGCGAAGGCGTTCGGGGTTGACTATGGCTACACCTTC
once | TRBJ1-1 | TRBV19 | TRBD1 | CASRQGGTEAFF | TGTGCCAGTCGGCAGGGGGGAACTGAAGCTTTCTTT
- | TRBJ1-5 | TRBV5-1 | - | CASSLFPSEGQPQHF | TGCGCCAGCAGCTTGTTCCCTTCGGAGGGTCAGCCCCAGCATTTT
- | TRBJ2-3 | TRBV7-8 | - | CASNPTGSTDTQYF | TGTGCCAGCAACCCGACAGGATCCACAGATACGCAGTATTTT
few | TRBJ2-5 | TRBV6-5 | - | CASKGWNGIQETQYF | TGTGCCAGCAAGGGGTGGAACGGCATCCAAGAGACCCAGTACTTC
- | TRBJ2-3 | TRBV11-3 | - | CASSRRQEDTQYF | TGTGCCAGCAGCCGAAGACAGGAGGATACGCAGTATTTT
- | TRBJ2-1 | TRBV2 | TRBD2 | CASSQSGRAWGEQFF | TGTGCCAGCAGCCAAAGCGGGAGGGCCTGGGGTGAGCAGTTCTTC
- | TRBJ2-7 | TRBV6-1 | - | CASSELRGQPYEQYF | TGTGCCAGCAGTGAACTTAGGGGACAACCCTACGAGCAGTACTTC
- | TRBJ2-2 | TRBV19 | TRBD1 | CASSRGQGSNTGELFF | TGTGCCAGTAGCCGGGGACAGGGTTCGAACACCGGGGAGCTGTTTTTT
- | TRBJ2-7 | TRBV5-1 | TRBD1 | CASTRGPGQVDPYEQYF | TGCGCCAGCACTAGGGGCCCAGGACAGGTAGACCCCTACGAGCAGTACTTC
- | TRBJ2-5 | TRBV9 | TRBD1 | CASSRDREETQYF | TGTGCCAGCAGCCGGGACAGGGAAGAGACCCAGTACTTC
- | TRBJ2-7 | TRBV27 | - | CASREQGLYEQYF | TGTGCCAGCAGAGAACAGGGCCTCTACGAGCAGTACTTC
once | TRBJ2-1 | TRBV6-4 | TRBD2 | CASSGYPGLLFF | TGTGCCAGCAGTGGCTACCCGGGACTACTGTTCTTC